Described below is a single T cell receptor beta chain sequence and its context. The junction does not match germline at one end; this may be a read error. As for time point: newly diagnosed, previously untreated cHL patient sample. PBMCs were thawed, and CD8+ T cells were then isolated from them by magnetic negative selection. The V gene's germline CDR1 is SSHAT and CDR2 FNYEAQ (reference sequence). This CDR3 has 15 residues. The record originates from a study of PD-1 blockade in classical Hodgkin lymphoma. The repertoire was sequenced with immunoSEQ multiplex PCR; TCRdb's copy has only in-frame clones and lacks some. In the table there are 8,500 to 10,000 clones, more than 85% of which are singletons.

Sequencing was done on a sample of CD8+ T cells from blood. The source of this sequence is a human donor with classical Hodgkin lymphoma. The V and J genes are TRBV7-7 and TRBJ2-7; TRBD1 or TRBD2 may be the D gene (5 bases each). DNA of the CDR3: TGTGCTAGCAGCTTAGAGGCAGGGAGTTTTGAGGAGCAGTACTTC. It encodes CASSLEAGSFEEQYF.